The 31 T cell receptor beta chains below all came from one sample that was sequenced in a study of brain T cells in children with intractable seizures. TCRdb's copy holds only in-frame clones and misses some; the assay was immunoSEQ multiplex PCR. The sample records roughly 120,000 clones, approximately 94% being singletons. Here the sequenced sample was peripheral blood, taken at surgery. All receptors come from a boy younger than two with hemimegalencephaly and intractable seizures.

The CDR3 here is CASSFPQGLRAFF. The CDR3 coding sequence is TGTGCCAGCAGCTTTCCACAGGGCCTTCGGGCTTTCTTT. This chain joins TRBV11-2 and TRBJ1-1, with D tentatively TRBD1 (6 bases). V lost 3 bases and J 11 bases, leaving 16 bases between the germline ends. The CDR3 covers 13 residues. Germline V gene data show CDR1 as SGHAT and CDR2 as FQNNGV.

The chain is built from TRBV28 and TRBJ2-1; either TRBD1 or TRBD2 may fit D (5 bases each). The V end lost 3 bases, the J end lost 6 bases, and 15 bases lay between the germline ends. From germline, CDR1 is MDHEN and CDR2 SYDVKM. The CDR3 is made up of 15 amino acids. The CDR3 loop reads CASSFINFGTNEQFF. CDR3 nucleotide sequence: TGTGCCAGCAGTTTTATAAATTTTGGGACCAATGAGCAGTTCTTC.

The chain employs TRBV25-1 and TRBJ1-5, with D possibly TRBD1 on 6 matching bases. V lost 5 bases and J 6 bases, leaving 11 bases between the germline ends. The CDR3 runs 13 residues. Looked up from germline, CDR1 is MGHDK and CDR2 is SYGVNS. The CDR3 nucleotides are TGTGCCAGCAGTCCTAAGGGGGTTCAGCCCCAGCATTTT. Translating it yields CASSPKGVQPQHF.

The rearrangement uses TRBV7-9 and TRBJ1-2; no reliable D call. Deletions cut 5 bases from V and 3 bases from J, with 10 bases between. The CDR3 has 13 residues. Per germline, CDR1 SEHNR and CDR2 FQNEAQ (reference sequence). The CDR3 reads CASSLPGDYGYTF. Written as DNA, the CDR3 is TGTGCCAGCAGCCTGCCGGGAGACTATGGCTACACCTTC.

The chain has TRBV6-5 and TRBJ2-3; D is perhaps TRBD1 (5 bases). Germline loops: CDR1 MNHEY, CDR2 SVGAGI. Between the trimmed V and J ends, which lost 8 bases and 2 bases, there was a span of 11 bases. The CDR3 sequence is 13 residues long. CDR3 coding DNA: TGTGCCAGCTTCCTAGGGGCCACAGATACGCAGTATTTT. Encoded protein: CASFLGATDTQYF.

V and J are TRBV7-6 and TRBJ2-7; perhaps D is TRBD1 or TRBD2 (7 bases each). Germline V gene lookup returns CDR1 SGHVS and CDR2 FNYEAQ. CDR3 size: 16 residues. Trimming pared 5 bases from V and 3 bases from J, leaving 20 bases between. The CDR3 sequence: CASSNLPGGGYYEQYF. In DNA form, the CDR3 reads TGTGCCAGCAGCAACCTGCCAGGGGGGGGCTACTACGAGCAGTACTTC.

V usage is TRBV3-1 (or the pseudogene TRBV3-2) and J usage is TRBJ1-5; tentatively, D is TRBD1 (5 bases). This CDR3 comprises 13 residues. Deletions cut 3 bases from V and 7 bases from J, with 10 bases between. CDR1 and CDR2 (germline): LGHDT, YNNKEL (reference sequence). CDR3 sequence reads: CASSHGAGQPQHF. CDR3 coding DNA: TGTGCCAGCAGCCACGGGGCTGGGCAGCCCCAGCATTTT.

The chain uses TRBV18 and TRBJ2-7; 9 nucleotides line up with TRBD1. The CDR3 is 14 residues long. Per germline, CDR1 KGHSH and CDR2 LQKENI. With V trimmed by 4 bases and J by 5 bases, 6 bases remained unmatched. DNA of the CDR3: TGTGCCAGCTCACTCAGGACAGGGGCTGACGAGCAGTACTTC. As protein: CASSLRTGADEQYF.

This chain joins TRBV7-2 and TRBJ2-7, with D hard to call. Germline assignment: CDR1 SGHTA and CDR2 FQGNSA. The germline V and J ends were trimmed by 5 bases and 0 bases, with 5 bases remaining between them. This CDR3 region has 12 residues. The DNA of the CDR3 is TGTGCCAGCAGCCCGCACTCCTACGAGCAGTACTTC. Its protein product is CASSPHSYEQYF.

The rearrangement joins TRBV5-5 to TRBJ2-7, with D perhaps TRBD1 (5 bases). There are 13 residues in the CDR3. V lost 3 bases and J lost 3, with 10 bases in between. Germline CDR1 is SGHKS and CDR2 is YYEKEE (reference sequence). DNA for the CDR3: TGTGCCAGCAGCTGGCGAAGGGGCTACGAGCAGTACTTC. It translates to CASSWRRGYEQYF.

This chain uses TRBV5-1 with TRBJ1-6; D gene uncertain. With 2 bases removed from V and 7 bases from J, the gap between germline ends came to 7 bases. Per germline, CDR1 SGHRS and CDR2 YFSETQ. The CDR3 is 13 residues long. CDR3 bases: TGCGCCAGCAGCTTCGCTCCAAATTCACCCCTCCACTTT. It translates to CASSFAPNSPLHF.

This chain connects TRBV13 to TRBJ2-2; D unclear. Germline assignment: CDR1 PRHDT and CDR2 FYEKMQ (reference sequence). CDR3 length: 14 amino acids. Trimming pared 3 bases from V and 8 bases from J, leaving 13 bases between. The CDR3 DNA reads TGTGCCAGCAGCTTTAGACGAAACCTAGGGGAGCTGTTTTTT. This translates into CASSFRRNLGELFF.

The V and J genes are TRBV5-1 and TRBJ2-4; 7 nucleotides line up with TRBD2. The V and J ends lost 3 bases and 3 bases, in that order; junction bases with no gene match: 0. The length of the CDR3 is 13 residues. Germline-derived CDR1 and CDR2 are SGHRS and YFSETQ. The CDR3 sequence is CASSSGGKNIQYF. The CDR3 DNA follows: TGCGCCAGCAGCTCGGGGGGCAAAAACATTCAGTACTTC.

The chain couples TRBV7-7 to TRBJ2-3; D could derive from TRBD1 or TRBD2 (5 bases each). This CDR3 spans 16 amino acids. Germline assignment: CDR1 SSHAT and CDR2 FNYEAQ (reference sequence). With 6 bases removed from V and 1 base from J, the gap between germline ends came to 17 bases. The DNA for the CDR3 is TGTGCCAGCAGAACGGACCCGGGACCAGGCACAGATACGCAGTATTTT. Protein sequence: CASRTDPGPGTDTQYF. The complete variable domain, with remaining parts taken from reference TRBV7-7 and TRBJ2-3, reads GAGVSQSPRYKVTKRGQDVTLRCDPISSHATLYWYQQALGQGPEFLTYFNYEAQPDKSGLPSDRFSAERPEGSISTLTIQRTEQRDSAMYRCASRTDPGPGTDTQYFGPGTRLTVL.

The rearrangement links TRBV9 to TRBJ1-2; the D is unclear. The CDR3 sequence is 15 residues long. Per germline, CDR1 SGDLS and CDR2 YYNGEE. Trimming pared 2 bases from V and 4 bases from J, leaving 15 bases between. The CDR3 nucleotides are TGTGCCAGCAGCGTCTCGGACCGTCTAGGCTATGGCTACACCTTC. The encoded protein is CASSVSDRLGYGYTF. The full variable domain, its missing parts supplied by reference TRBV9 and TRBJ1-2, is DSGVTQTPKHLITATGQRVTLRCSPRSGDLSVYWYQQSLDQGLQFLIQYYNGEERAKGNILERFSAQQFPDLHSELNLSSLELGDSALYFCASSVSDRLGYGYTFGSGTRLTVV.

The chain joins TRBV7-6 to TRBJ2-1; D might be TRBD2 (6 bases). Trimming shortened V by 0 bases and J by 7 bases, and 16 bases separated the two germline ends. The CDR3 spans 16 residues. In germline, CDR1 is SGHVS, CDR2 FNYEAQ. DNA of the CDR3: TGTGCCAGCAGCTTAGCCCATATCGGCGGGATAAATGAGCAGTTCTTC. It specifies CASSLAHIGGINEQFF. The full variable domain, with the rest looked up from reference TRBV7-6 and TRBJ2-1, is GAGVSQSPRYKVTKRGQDVALRCDPISGHVSLYWYRQALGQGPEFLTYFNYEAQQDKSGLPNDRFSAERPEGSISTLTIQRTEQRDSAMYRCASSLAHIGGINEQFFGPGTRLTVL.

This sequence joins TRBV6-5 and TRBJ2-1; D call uncertain. There are 11 residues in the CDR3. V lost 7 bases and J 10 bases, leaving 11 bases between the germline ends. Germline V lookup: CDR1 MNHEY, CDR2 SVGAGI. CDR3 region: CASTFGVEQFF. Here the CDR3 DNA reads TGTGCCAGCACCTTCGGAGTAGAGCAGTTCTTC.

The V gene is TRBV19, the J gene TRBJ1-4; 7 nucleotides align to TRBD1. The germline V gene encodes CDR1 LNHDA and CDR2 SQIVND (reference sequence). The CDR3 is made up of 14 amino acids. V lost 6 bases and J lost 3; bases outside the gene matches: 4. CDR3 bases: TGTGCCAGTAGATGGGACAGTCCTAATGAAAAACTGTTTTTT. Its translation is CASRWDSPNEKLFF.

The chain uses TRBV4-3 and TRBJ2-1, with D unresolved. Germline V lookup: CDR1 LGHNA, CDR2 YSLEER. The CDR3 has 15 residues. V was cut by 1 base and J by 0 bases, with 7 bases left in between. The CDR3 loop is CASSQGLSSYNEQFF. The CDR3 DNA follows: TGCGCCAGCAGCCAAGGTCTGAGCTCCTACAATGAGCAGTTCTTC.

The chain employs TRBV7-9 and TRBJ2-5, with D possibly matching TRBD2 (6 bases). The germline gives CDR1 SEHNR, CDR2 FQNEAQ (reference sequence). Between the trimmed V and J ends, which lost 5 bases and 5 bases, there was a span of 21 bases. The CDR3 runs to 16 residues. CDR3 bases: TGTGCCAGCAGCCCAAGGGGCGGGGCCTCCGTGGAGACCCAGTACTTC. Translated: CASSPRGGASVETQYF.

The J gene is TRBJ1-2, the V gene TRBV5-4; D is ambiguous. Per the germline V gene, CDR1 is SGHNT and CDR2 is YYREEE (reference sequence). With 4 bases removed from V and 2 bases from J, the gap between germline ends came to 6 bases. CDR3 size: 12 residues. CDR3 in DNA: TGTGCCAGCAGCGGGAACAACTATGGCTACACCTTC. This sequence encodes CASSGNNYGYTF.

V usage is TRBV14 and J usage is TRBJ2-3; no clear D. Germline V gene sequence: CDR1 SGHDN, CDR2 FVKESK. V dropped 1 base and J dropped 2 bases, with 13 bases sitting between them. The CDR3 length is 16 residues. The CDR3 here is CASSQAGRPYTDTQYF. In nucleotides, the CDR3 is TGTGCCAGCAGCCAAGCTGGCCGCCCCTACACAGATACGCAGTATTTT.

This chain links TRBV1 with TRBJ2-1; the DNA was not compared with TRBD2, the D call given in the table. TRBV1 is a documented pseudogene. The CDR3 totals 16 residues. The CDR3 loop reads CTSSHDTRWGYNEQFF. The CDR3 DNA reads TGCACCAGCAGCCATGATACTAGGTGGGGATACAATGAGCAGTTCTTC.

This clone showed up just a few times. The chain combines TRBV9 with TRBJ1-2, with D maybe TRBD1 (5 bases). V lost 0 bases and J 6 bases, leaving 15 bases between the germline ends. Germline CDR1 and CDR2: SGDLS and YYNGEE. The CDR3 totals 15 residues. The CDR3 protein is CASSVEGSAYHGYTF. DNA of the CDR3: TGTGCCAGCAGCGTAGAGGGGTCGGCCTACCATGGCTACACCTTC.

The genes are TRBV10-3 and TRBJ2-3; the D is unclear. The CDR3 runs to 12 residues. The V and J ends lost 8 bases and 1 base respectively, with 7 bases between them. Germline V gene sequence: CDR1 ENHRY, CDR2 SYGVKD. The CDR3 nucleotides read TGTGCCATCGGGCGCGGCACAGATACGCAGTATTTT. It translates to CAIGRGTDTQYF.

The chain employs TRBV5-4 and TRBJ2-5; 9 nucleotides match TRBD2. Germline V gene data show CDR1 as SGHNT and CDR2 as YYREEE (reference sequence). The CDR3 totals 14 residues. V trimming: 5 bases; J trimming: 4 bases; junction bases outside the gene matches: 6. CDR3 residues: CASREREVLETQYF. CDR3 DNA sequence: TGTGCCAGCAGGGAGCGGGAGGTGCTAGAGACCCAGTACTTC.

The chain joins TRBV15 to TRBJ2-7; 13 bases agree with TRBD2. The germline V gene encodes CDR1 LNHNV and CDR2 YYDKDF (reference sequence). The CDR3 consists of 16 residues. With 1 base clipped from V and 5 bases from J, the junction kept 5 bases outside the gene matches. The CDR3 DNA reads TGTGCCACCAGCAGAGGTGGGACTAGCGGGACCAACGAGCAGTACTTC. This encodes CATSRGGTSGTNEQYF.

This chain links TRBV24-1 with TRBJ1-5; D ambiguous. Per the germline V gene, CDR1 is KGHDR and CDR2 is SFDVKD. V lost 1 base, J lost 1 base, and 4 bases lay in between. The CDR3 covers 14 residues. The CDR3 sequence: CATSDFNSNQPQHF. CDR3 nucleotide sequence: TGTGCCACCAGTGATTTTAACAGCAATCAGCCCCAGCATTTT.

The chain is built from TRBV19 and TRBJ1-1; D remains ambiguous. V lost 7 bases and J lost 1, with 13 bases in between. CDR1 and CDR2 from the germline V gene are LNHDA and SQIVND (reference sequence). The CDR3 loop spans 14 amino acids. Here the CDR3 DNA reads TGTGCCAGTACCATGGAGCACGGGAACACTGAAGCTTTCTTT. Its translation is CASTMEHGNTEAFF.

The J gene is TRBJ2-5, the V gene TRBV18, with D possibly matching TRBD2 (5 bases). From germline, CDR1 is KGHSH and CDR2 LQKENI. This CDR3 spans 13 amino acids. With 0 bases removed from V and 5 bases from J, the gap between germline ends came to 7 bases. CDR3 in amino acids: CASSPPRGETQYF. The DNA of the CDR3 is TGTGCCAGCTCACCACCTCGCGGGGAGACCCAGTACTTC.

The V gene is TRBV28, the J gene TRBJ1-6, with 9 bases aligning to TRBD1. The V segment lost 5 bases and the J segment 9 bases; nucleotides outside the gene matches: 17. CDR1 and CDR2 (germline): MDHEN, SYDVKM. CDR3 length: 18 amino acids. CDR3 sequence reads: CASSRPGQGTLRISPLHF. In nucleotides, the CDR3 is TGTGCCAGCAGTCGTCCGGGACAGGGTACCCTGCGGATTTCACCCCTCCACTTT.